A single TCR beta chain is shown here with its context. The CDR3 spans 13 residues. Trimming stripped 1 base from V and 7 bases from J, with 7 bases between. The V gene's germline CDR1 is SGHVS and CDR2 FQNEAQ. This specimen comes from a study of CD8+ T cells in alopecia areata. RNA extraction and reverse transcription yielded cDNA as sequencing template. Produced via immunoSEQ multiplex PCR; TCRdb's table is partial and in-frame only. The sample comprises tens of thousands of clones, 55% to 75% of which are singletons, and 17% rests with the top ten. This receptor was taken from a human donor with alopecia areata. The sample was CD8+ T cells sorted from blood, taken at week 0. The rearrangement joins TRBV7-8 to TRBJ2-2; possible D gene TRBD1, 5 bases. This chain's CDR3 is CASSLGQYGELFF. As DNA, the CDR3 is TGTGCCAGCAGCTTAGGACAGTACGGGGAGCTGTTTTTT.